This T cell receptor (beta chain) derives from a study of OX40 agonist ivuxolimab in advanced cancers. TCRdb's copy holds only in-frame clones and misses some; the assay was immunoSEQ multiplex PCR. The sample includes around 70,000 clones, over 75% seen only once; the top ten take roughly 0.58%. Study-wide points: At 0.1 to 3.0 mg/kg, CD4+ and CD8+ blood T cells expanded clonally by week 6.

As for this clone: The target antigen is unknown.

Germline V CDR1 and CDR2: SNHLY, FYNNEI. V was cut by 5 bases and J by 3 bases, with 8 bases left in between. The CDR3 is 13 residues long. The J gene is TRBJ1-5, the V gene TRBV2; D is undetermined. The receptor was derived from an adult with an advanced solid tumor such as melanoma, head and neck, liver or kidney cancer. The material was CD4+ or CD8+ T cells sorted from blood, obtained in a trial of the OX40 agonist ivuxolimab. The CDR3 bases are TGTGCCAGCAGTATACAGTACAATCAGCCCCAGCATTTT. Translation gives CASSIQYNQPQHF.